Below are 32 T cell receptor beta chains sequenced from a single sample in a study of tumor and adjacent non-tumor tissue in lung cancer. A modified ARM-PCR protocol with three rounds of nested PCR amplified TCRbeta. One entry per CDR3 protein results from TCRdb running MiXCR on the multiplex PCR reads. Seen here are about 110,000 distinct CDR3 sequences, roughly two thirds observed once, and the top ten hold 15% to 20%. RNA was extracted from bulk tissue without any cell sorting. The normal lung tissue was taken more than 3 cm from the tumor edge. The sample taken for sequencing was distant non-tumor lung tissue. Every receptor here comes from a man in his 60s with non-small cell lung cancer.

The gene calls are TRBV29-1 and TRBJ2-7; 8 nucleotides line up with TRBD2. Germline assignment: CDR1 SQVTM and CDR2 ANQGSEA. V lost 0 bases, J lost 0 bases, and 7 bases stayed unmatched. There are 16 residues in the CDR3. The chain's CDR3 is CSVEDRGGVSSYEQYF. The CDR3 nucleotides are TGCAGCGTTGAAGATCGGGGGGGAGTCAGCTCCTACGAGCAGTACTTC.

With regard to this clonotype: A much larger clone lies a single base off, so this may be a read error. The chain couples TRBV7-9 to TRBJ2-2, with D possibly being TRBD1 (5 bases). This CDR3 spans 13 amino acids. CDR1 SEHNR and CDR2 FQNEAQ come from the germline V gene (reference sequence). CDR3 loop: CASIRGNTEELFF. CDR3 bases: TGTGCCAGCATAAGGGGTAACACCGAGGAGCTGTTTTTT.

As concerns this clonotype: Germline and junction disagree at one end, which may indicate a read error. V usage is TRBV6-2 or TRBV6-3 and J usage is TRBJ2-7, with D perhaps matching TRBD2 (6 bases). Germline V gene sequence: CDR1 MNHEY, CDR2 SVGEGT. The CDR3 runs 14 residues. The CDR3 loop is CASGRTNPTYGQYF. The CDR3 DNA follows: TGTGCCAGCGGTAGGACTAACCCAACCTACGGGCAGTACTTC.

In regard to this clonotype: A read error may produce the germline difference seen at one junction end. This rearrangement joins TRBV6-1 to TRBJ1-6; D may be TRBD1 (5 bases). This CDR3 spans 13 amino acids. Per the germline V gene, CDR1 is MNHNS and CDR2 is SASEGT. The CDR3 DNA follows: TGTGCCAGCGAACAGGAGTATAATCCACCCCCCCACTTT. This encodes CASEQEYNPPPHF.

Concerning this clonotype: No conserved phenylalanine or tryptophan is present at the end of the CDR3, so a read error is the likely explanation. The CDR3 region is CSAQGLAGDEQYY. The CDR3 nucleotides read TGCAGTGCGCAGGGACTAGCGGGAGATGAGCAGTACTAC. The gene calls are TRBV20-1 and TRBJ2-7, with 14 bases lining up with TRBD2. The germline V gene has CDR1 DFQATT and CDR2 SNEGSKA (reference sequence). The J segment lost 7 bases and the V segment lost 6 bases, leaving 5 bases of the junction unmatched. The CDR3 has 13 amino acids.

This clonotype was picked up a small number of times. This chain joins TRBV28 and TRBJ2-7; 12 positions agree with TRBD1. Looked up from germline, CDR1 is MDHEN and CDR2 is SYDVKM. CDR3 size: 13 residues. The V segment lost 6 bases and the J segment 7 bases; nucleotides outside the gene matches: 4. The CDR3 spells CASRGQGASEQYF. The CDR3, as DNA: TGTGCCAGCAGGGGACAGGGGGCTAGTGAGCAGTACTTC.

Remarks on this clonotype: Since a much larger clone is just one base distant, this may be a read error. DNA for the CDR3: TGTGCCAGCAGCGATGGACTGTACAATGAGCAGCTCTTC. Its translation is CASSDGLYNEQLF. The chain combines TRBV5-4 with TRBJ2-1; D perhaps matches TRBD2 (5 bases). The CDR3 runs to 13 residues. Germline V CDR1 and CDR2: SGHNT, YYREEE (reference sequence).

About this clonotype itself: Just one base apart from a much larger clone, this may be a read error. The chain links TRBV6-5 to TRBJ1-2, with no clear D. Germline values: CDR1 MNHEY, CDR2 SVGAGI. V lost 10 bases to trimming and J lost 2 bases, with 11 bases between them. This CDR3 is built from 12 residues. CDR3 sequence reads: CANTGLNYGYTF. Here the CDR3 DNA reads TGTGCCAACACCGGGTTGAACTATGGCTACACCTTC.

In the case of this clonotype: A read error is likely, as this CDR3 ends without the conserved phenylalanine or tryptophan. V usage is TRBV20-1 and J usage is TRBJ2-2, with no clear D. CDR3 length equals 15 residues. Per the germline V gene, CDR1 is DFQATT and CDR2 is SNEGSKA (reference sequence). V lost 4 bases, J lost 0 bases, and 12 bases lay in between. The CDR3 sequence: CSAKRAVTNTGELFL. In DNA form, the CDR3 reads TGCAGTGCTAAACGGGCAGTCACGAACACCGGGGAGCTGTTTCTT.

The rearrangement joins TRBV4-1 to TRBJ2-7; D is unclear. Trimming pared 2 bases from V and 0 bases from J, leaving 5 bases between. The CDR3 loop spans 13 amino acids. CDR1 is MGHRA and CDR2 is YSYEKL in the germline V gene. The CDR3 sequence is CASSQIDSYEQYF. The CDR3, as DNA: TGCGCCAGCAGCCAAATTGACTCCTACGAGCAGTACTTC.

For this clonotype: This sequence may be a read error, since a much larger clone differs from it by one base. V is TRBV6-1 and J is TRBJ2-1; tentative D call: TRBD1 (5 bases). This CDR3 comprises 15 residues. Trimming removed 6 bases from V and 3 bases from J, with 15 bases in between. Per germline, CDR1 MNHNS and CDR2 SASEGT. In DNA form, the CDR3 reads TGTGCCAGCAGGCTCACCCGACAGCGCTACAATGAGCAGTTCTTC. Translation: CASRLTRQRYNEQFF.

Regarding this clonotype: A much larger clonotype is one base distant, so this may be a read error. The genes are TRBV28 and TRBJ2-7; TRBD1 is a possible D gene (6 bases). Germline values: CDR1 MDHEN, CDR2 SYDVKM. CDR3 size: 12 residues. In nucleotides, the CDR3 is TGTGTCAGCAGTTACAACAGGGTCGAGCAGTACTTC. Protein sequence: CVSSYNRVEQYF.

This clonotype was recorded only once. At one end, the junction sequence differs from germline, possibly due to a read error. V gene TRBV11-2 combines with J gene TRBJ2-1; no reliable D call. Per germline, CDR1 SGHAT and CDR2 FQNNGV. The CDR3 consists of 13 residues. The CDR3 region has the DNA TGTGCCAGCAATTATTGTGGGTACAATGAGCAGTTCTTT. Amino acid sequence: CASNYCGYNEQFF.

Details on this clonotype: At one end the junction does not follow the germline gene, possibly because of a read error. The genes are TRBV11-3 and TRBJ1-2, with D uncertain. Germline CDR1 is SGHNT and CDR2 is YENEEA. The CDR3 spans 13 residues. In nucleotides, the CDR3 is TGTGCCAGCAGCTTAGCCAGGCTGGATGGCTGCACTTTC. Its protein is CASSLARLDGCTF.

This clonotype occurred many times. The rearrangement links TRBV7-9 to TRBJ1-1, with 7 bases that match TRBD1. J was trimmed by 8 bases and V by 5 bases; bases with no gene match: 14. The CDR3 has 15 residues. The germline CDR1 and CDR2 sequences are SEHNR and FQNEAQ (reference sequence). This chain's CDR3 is CASSPTDRDSPEAFF. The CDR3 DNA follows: TGTGCCAGCAGCCCAACGGACCGGGACAGTCCCGAAGCTTTCTTT.

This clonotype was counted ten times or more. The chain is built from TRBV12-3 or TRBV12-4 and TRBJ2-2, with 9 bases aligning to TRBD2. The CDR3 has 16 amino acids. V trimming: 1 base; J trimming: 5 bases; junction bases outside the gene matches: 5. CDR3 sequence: CASSLGGRAGTGELFF. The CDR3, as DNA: TGTGCCAGCAGTTTAGGCGGGAGGGCCGGGACCGGGGAGCTGTTTTTT.

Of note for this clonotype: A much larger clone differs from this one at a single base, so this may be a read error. For the CDR3, the DNA is TGCAGCTGGGTTTACAGGTCCTACAATGAGCAGTTCTTC. Translated, it gives CSWVYRSYNEQFF. The chain joins TRBV20-1 to TRBJ2-1, with D tentatively TRBD1 (5 bases). Germline V CDR1 and CDR2: DFQATT, SNEGSKA (reference sequence). This CDR3 is 13 amino acids long.

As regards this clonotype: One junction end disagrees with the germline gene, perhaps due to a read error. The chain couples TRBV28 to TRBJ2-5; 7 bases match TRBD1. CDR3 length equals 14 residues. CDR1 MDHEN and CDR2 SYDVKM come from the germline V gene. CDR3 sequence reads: CASRKTGKIEAQYF. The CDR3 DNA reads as TGTGCCAGCAGAAAGACAGGGAAGATAGAGGCCCAGTACTTC. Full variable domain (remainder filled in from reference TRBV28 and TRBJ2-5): DVKVTQSSRYLVKRTGEKVFLECVQDMDHENMFWYRQDPGLGLRLIYFSYDVKMKEKGDIPEGYSVSREKKERFSLILESASTNQTSMYLCASRKTGKIEAQYFGPGTRLLVL.

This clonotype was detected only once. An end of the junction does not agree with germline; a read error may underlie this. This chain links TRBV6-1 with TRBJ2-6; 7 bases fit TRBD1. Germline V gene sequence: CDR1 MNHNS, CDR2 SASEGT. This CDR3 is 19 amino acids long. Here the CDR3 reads CTSRRTIGIGGVGANVLTF. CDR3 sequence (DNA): TGTACCAGCAGGAGGACAATCGGGATAGGGGGCGTCGGGGCCAACGTCCTGACTTTC.

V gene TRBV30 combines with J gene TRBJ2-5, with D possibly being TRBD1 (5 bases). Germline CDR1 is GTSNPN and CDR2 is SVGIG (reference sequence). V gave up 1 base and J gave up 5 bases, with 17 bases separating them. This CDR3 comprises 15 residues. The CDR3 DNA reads TGTGCCTGGAGTGGCCCAGGGTGGCTGGGGGAGACCCAGTACTTC. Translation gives CAWSGPGWLGETQYF.

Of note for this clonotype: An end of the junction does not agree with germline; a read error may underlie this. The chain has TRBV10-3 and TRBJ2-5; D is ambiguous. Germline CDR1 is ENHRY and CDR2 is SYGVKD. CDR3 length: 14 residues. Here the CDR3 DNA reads TGTGCCGTCAGTGAGTCAAGGCCCCAAGAGACCCAGTACTTC. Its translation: CAVSESRPQETQYF.

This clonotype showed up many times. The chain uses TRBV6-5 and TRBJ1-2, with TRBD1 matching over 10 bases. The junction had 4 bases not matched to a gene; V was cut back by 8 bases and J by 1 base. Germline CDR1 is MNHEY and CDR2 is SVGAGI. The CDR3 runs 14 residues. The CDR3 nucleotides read TGTGCCAGCGGAGGGACAGGGGATAACTATGGCTACACCTTC. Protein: CASGGTGDNYGYTF.

In DNA, the CDR3 is TGTGCCAGCTTTGCCGGGACACCGAACACTGAAGCTTTCTTT. Translation: CASFAGTPNTEAFF. V usage is TRBV28 and J usage is TRBJ1-1, with TRBD1 as a possible D gene (6 bases). Trimming left V 8 bases short and J 1 base short, with 14 bases between. The CDR3 spans 14 residues. Germline CDR1 MDHEN, CDR2 SYDVKM.

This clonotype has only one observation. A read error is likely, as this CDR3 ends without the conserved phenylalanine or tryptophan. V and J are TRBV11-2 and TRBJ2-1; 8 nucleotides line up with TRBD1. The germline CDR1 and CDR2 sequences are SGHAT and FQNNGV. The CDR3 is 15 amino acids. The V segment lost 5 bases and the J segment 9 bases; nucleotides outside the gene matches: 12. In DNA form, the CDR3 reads TGTGCCAGCAGCAACGACCCGACAGGGGACAGTGAGCAGTTCTCC. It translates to CASSNDPTGDSEQFS.

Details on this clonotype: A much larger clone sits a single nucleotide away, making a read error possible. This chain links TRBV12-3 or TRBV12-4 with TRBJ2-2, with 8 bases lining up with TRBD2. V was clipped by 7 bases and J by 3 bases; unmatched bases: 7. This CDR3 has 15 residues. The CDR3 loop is CASNLSGRHTGELFF. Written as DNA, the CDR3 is TGTGCCAGCAATCTAAGCGGGAGACACACCGGGGAGCTGTTTTTT.

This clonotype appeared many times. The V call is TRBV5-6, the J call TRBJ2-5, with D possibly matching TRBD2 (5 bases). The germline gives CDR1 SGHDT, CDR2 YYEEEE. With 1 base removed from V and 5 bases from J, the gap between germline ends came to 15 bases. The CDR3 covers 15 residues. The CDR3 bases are TGTGCCAGCAGCTTGAGGGCGGGCGTCGTGGAGACCCAGTACTTC. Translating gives CASSLRAGVVETQYF.

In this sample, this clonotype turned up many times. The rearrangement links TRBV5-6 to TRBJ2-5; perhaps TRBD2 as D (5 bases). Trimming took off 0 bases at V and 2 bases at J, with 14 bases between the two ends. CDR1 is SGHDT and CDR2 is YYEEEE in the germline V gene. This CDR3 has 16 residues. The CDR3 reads CASSLAGGFGQETQYF. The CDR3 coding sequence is TGTGCCAGCAGCTTGGCCGGAGGTTTCGGGCAAGAGACCCAGTACTTC.

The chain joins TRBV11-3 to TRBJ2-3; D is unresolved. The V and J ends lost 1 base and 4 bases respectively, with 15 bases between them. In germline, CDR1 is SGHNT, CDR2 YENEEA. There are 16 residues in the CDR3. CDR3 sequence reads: CASSLGSGMSSDTQYF. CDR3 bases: TGTGCCAGCAGCTTAGGGAGTGGAATGAGCTCAGATACGCAGTATTTT.

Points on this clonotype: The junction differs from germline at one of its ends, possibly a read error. CDR3 residues: CASSLDMSRSDEQYF. For the CDR3, the DNA is TGTGCCAGCAGCTTAGATATGAGCAGGAGTGACGAGCAGTATTTC. The chain combines TRBV11-3 with TRBJ2-7, with D unresolved. CDR1 is SGHNT and CDR2 is YENEEA in the germline V gene. This CDR3 is 15 amino acids long.

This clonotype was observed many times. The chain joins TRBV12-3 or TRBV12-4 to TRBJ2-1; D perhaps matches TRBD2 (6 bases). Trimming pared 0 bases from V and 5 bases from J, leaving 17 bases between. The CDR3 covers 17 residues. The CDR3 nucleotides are TGTGCCAGCAGTTTAGCGAGGGGACTGAACCGGAACAATGAGCAGTTCTTC. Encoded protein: CASSLARGLNRNNEQFF.

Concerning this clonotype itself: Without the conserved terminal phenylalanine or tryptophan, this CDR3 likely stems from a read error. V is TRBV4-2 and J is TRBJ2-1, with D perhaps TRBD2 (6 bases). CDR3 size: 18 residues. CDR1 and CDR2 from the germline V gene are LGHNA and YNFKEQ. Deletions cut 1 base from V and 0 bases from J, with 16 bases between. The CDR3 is CASSQAGLASSSYNEQFL. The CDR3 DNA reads TGTGCCAGCAGCCAAGCGGGACTGGCGAGCAGCTCCTACAATGAGCAGTTCTTG.

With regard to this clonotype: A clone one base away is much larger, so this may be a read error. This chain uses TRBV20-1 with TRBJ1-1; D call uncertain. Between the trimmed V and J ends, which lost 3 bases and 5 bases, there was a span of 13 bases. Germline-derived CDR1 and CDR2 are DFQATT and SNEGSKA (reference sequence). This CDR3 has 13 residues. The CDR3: CSARVRKGTEAFF. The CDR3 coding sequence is TGCAGTGCTAGGGTCAGGAAAGGGACTGAAGCTTTCTTT.